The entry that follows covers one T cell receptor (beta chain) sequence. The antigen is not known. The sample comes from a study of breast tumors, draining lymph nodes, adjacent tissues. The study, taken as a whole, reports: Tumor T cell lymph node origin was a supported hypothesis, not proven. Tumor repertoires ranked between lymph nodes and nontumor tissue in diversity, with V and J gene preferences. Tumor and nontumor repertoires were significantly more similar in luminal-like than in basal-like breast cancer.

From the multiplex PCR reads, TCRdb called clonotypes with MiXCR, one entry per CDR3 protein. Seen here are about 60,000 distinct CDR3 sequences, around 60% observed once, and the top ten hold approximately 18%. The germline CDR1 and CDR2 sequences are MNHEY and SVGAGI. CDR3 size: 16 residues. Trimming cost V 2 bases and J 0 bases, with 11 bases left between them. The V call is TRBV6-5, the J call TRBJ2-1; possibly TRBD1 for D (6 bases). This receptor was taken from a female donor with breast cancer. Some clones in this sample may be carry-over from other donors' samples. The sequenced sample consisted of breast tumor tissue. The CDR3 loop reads CASSYVGGLSYNEQFF. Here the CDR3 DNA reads TGTGCCAGCAGTTACGTTGGGGGCCTCTCCTACAATGAGCAGTTCTTC.